This TCR beta chain was sequenced during a study of blood T cells in healthy people across ages. Broader study findings: It was held that diversity estimates obtained from one million T cells represented underestimates. Age advanced and TCR beta diversity per million T cells fell, roughly linearly.

Through a sample-barcoded 5' primer and a J-beta primer mix, a second PCR was run for roughly 7 to 12 cycles. TCRdb reprocessed the 5' RACE reads via MiXCR and lists one record per CDR3 protein. Of 920,000 or so distinct CDR3 sequences in the sample, around 43% were seen once. The CDR3 runs 15 residues. Germline CDR1 and CDR2: SGHVS and FNYEAQ. The V end was cut by 5 bases, the J end by 3 bases, with 16 bases between. Around 10 milliliters of peripheral blood were drawn from each donor. A note on this clonotype: The antigen is undetermined.

This clonotype originated in a woman aged 55-70 years in good health. The chain couples TRBV7-6 to TRBJ1-2, with D hard to call. The sample consisted of blood. CDR3 bases: TGTGCCAGCAGCGGCAGCAAGGCCTCTGACTATGGCTACACCTTC. It specifies CASSGSKASDYGYTF.